A single T cell receptor beta chain is shown here with its context. Antigen: not known. The PCR made use of 60 Vbeta and 13 Jbeta primers. Clones were read by immunoSEQ multiplex PCR, and TCRdb kept only the in-frame ones, dropping some. The table records under 200,000 clones, about 81% of them present only once. Germline CDR1 and CDR2: SGHTA and FQGTGA. The CDR3 loop spans 14 amino acids. V dropped 4 bases and J dropped 6; count of bases not matched to a gene: 3. The sample is drawn from a study of cytomegalovirus exposure and HLA in healthy donors. General study findings and limits: Evidence from a later analysis indicated that most CMV-associated TCR beta chains looked HLA-restricted. In a later analysis, at a false discovery rate of 0.05, fewer than 20,000 TCR beta sequences matched HLA alleles.

Sequencing used PBMCs. The chain employs TRBV7-3 and TRBJ1-6; 7 nucleotides agree with TRBD1. The origin of this receptor is a woman aged 45-59 years in good health and CMV-seropositive. This CDR3 reads CASSSGQSNSPLHF. The CDR3 DNA reads TGTGCCAGCAGCTCGGGACAGTCTAATTCACCCCTCCACTTT.